The clone carrying this T cell receptor (beta chain) is categorized as medium-sized. Its target is unknown. The data were produced by immunoSEQ multiplex PCR, yet TCRdb's version contains in-frame clones alone and is incomplete. The repertoire holds about 24,000 clones, with approximately 70% as singletons. All the patients suffered relapse after autologous stem cell transplantation, and brentuximab vedotin exposure differed. The record originates from a study of PD-1 blockade in classical Hodgkin lymphoma. Regarding the study as a whole: The study found that TCR diversity rose significantly by C4D1 in CD4+ but not CD8+ cells.

In germline, CDR1 is SEHNR, CDR2 FQNEAQ (reference sequence). The CDR3 loop spans 15 amino acids. V was pared by 5 bases and J by 0 bases, with 4 bases of the junction left unmatched. This material consisted of peripheral blood mononuclear cells (PBMCs), taken at baseline. The chain has TRBV7-9 and TRBJ2-7, with 10 bases lining up with TRBD1. The receptor was isolated from a human donor with classical Hodgkin lymphoma. CDR3 residues: CASSHRDRGSYEQYF. DNA of the CDR3: TGTGCCAGCAGCCACCGGGACAGGGGCTCCTACGAGCAGTACTTC.